The rows below give T cell receptor beta chains drawn from one sample of a study of T cell responses to AZD1222 COVID-19 vaccine. Clones were read by immunoSEQ multiplex PCR, and TCRdb kept only the in-frame ones, dropping some. The profile shows about 160,000 clones, under 95% of them singletons. The sample was peripheral blood, taken 28 days after the second AZD1222 dose. These receptor sequences come from an adult who received the AZD1222 COVID-19 vaccine. Both conserved end residues are part of each CDR3. Fields, in order: J gene, V gene, D gene, CDR3 protein, CDR3 DNA. The D gene is left open where the match is weak.

>TRBJ1-2|TRBV5-6|TRBD1
CASSLGAGRQGFNGYGYTF
TGTGCCAGCAGCTTGGGGGCCGGCCGACAGGGCTTCAATGGCTATGGCTACACCTTC
>TRBJ1-1|TRBV5-5|-
CASSLWDVVNTEAFF
TGTGCCAGCAGCTTGTGGGACGTTGTCAACACTGAAGCTTTCTTT
>TRBJ1-2|TRBV10-3|-
CAISENPTRYTF
TGTGCCATCAGTGAGAACCCCACCAGGTACACCTTC
>TRBJ1-4|TRBV10-3|-
CAPRAGTLNEKLFF
TGTGCCCCAAGGGCGGGGACCCTTAATGAAAAACTGTTTTTT
>TRBJ2-3|TRBV6-5|-
CASSRREGADTQYF
TGTGCCAGCAGTCGCAGGGAAGGCGCAGATACGCAGTATTTT
>TRBJ1-1|TRBV12-3/TRBV12-4|-
CASSKQESTEAFF
TGTGCCAGCAGTAAACAGGAGAGCACTGAAGCTTTCTTT
>TRBJ1-5|TRBV10-3|-
CAISEGAGNQPQHF
TGTGCCATCAGTGAGGGGGCAGGAAATCAGCCCCAGCATTTT
>TRBJ1-2|TRBV2|-
CASSGGSHYGYTF
TGTGCCAGCAGTGGTGGCAGTCACTATGGCTACACCTTC
>TRBJ2-3|TRBV3-1/TRBV3-2|TRBD2
CASSLGTKNTQYF
TGTGCCAGCAGCCTTGGGACTAAGAATACGCAGTATTTT
>TRBJ1-2|TRBV4-1|-
CASSQDWAGGYTF
TGCGCCAGCAGCCAAGATTGGGCAGGTGGCTACACCTTC
>TRBJ1-1|TRBV2|-
CASKYAGGSMNTEAFF
TGTGCCAGCAAGTATGCGGGGGGGAGCATGAACACTGAAGCTTTCTTT
>TRBJ1-1|TRBV5-4|-
CASSSGANTEAFF
TGTGCCAGCAGCTCCGGAGCGAACACTGAAGCTTTCTTT
>TRBJ1-2|TRBV7-9|TRBD1
CASSFPGTGGNYGYTF
TGTGCCAGCAGCTTCCCTGGGACAGGGGGCAACTATGGCTACACCTTC